Each of the 19 T cell receptor beta chains below was sequenced from the same sample in a study of blood T cell repertoires in COVID-19 (dated by TCRdb to 2018 to 2020). Libraries were constructed by the immunoSEQ multiplex PCR assay. TCRdb's version of the immuneACCESS table is confined to in-frame rearrangements and falls short of the full clone set. An unresolved V gene accounts for under half of the shortfall where checked; the remainder is of unknown origin. A total of approximately 100,000 clones appear in this sample, roughly 80% of them only once. The top ten hold around a fifth of the sample. Sequencing used peripheral blood. These receptor sequences come from a man aged 65-85 years with active or convalescent COVID-19.

This clone showed up just once. The chain uses TRBV11-2 and TRBJ2-3; TRBD2 aligns across 10 bases. Trimming cost V 3 bases and J 1 base; bases outside gene matches: 4. Looked up from germline, CDR1 is SGHAT and CDR2 is FQNNGV. The CDR3 length is 16 residues. The CDR3 sequence: CASSFSTSGGTDTQYF. CDR3 bases: TGTGCCAGCAGCTTTTCCACTAGCGGGGGCACAGATACGCAGTATTTT.

The rearrangement links TRBV2 to TRBJ2-4; possible D gene TRBD2, 7 bases. Germline CDR1 SNHLY, CDR2 FYNNEI. The CDR3 runs 13 residues. Trimming stripped 7 bases from V and 8 bases from J, with 15 bases between. The DNA for the CDR3 is TGTGCCAGCACTGTGGGGGGGCCCCACATTCAGTACTTC. As protein: CASTVGGPHIQYF.

This clone has just one count. The chain uses TRBV7-9 and TRBJ2-1; perhaps TRBD2 as D (6 bases). Germline V CDR1 and CDR2: SEHNR, FQNEAQ (reference sequence). The CDR3 contains 15 residues. Trimming stripped 1 base from V and 12 bases from J, with 19 bases between. The CDR3 spells CASSLEMEVAGSQFF. The CDR3 coding sequence is TGTGCCAGCAGCTTAGAAATGGAGGTGGCGGGATCGCAGTTCTTC.

V gene TRBV7-9 combines with J gene TRBJ2-3, with TRBD2 as a possible D gene (6 bases). The V gene's germline CDR1 is SEHNR and CDR2 FQNEAQ (reference sequence). The length of the CDR3 is 14 residues. The V gene lost 2 bases and the J gene lost 6 bases, with 12 bases spanning the gap. CDR3 in DNA: TGTGCCAGCAGCTTAACGGGAGCGGTTGATACGCAGTATTTT. Translating gives CASSLTGAVDTQYF.

The CDR3 loop reads CASSIAGYQETQYF. DNA of the CDR3: TGTGCCAGTAGTATAGCCGGGTACCAAGAGACCCAGTACTTC. The chain recombines TRBV19 with TRBJ2-5, with D unclear. Per the germline V gene, CDR1 is LNHDA and CDR2 is SQIVND (reference sequence). The CDR3 sequence is 14 residues long. Trimming stripped 1 base from V and 0 bases from J, with 6 bases between.

With regard to this clone: Other DNA variants within this sample encode the same CDR3. The gene calls are TRBV5-1 and TRBJ2-7; 10 bases agree with TRBD1. The CDR3 runs to 14 residues. CDR1 is SGHRS, CDR2 YFSETQ, per germline. J lost 2 bases, V lost 4 bases, and 3 bases had no gene match. The CDR3: CASSRDRGAYEQYF. CDR3 coding DNA: TGCGCCAGCAGCAGGGACAGGGGAGCCTACGAGCAGTACTTC.

This clone has a single count. V is TRBV2 and J is TRBJ2-3; D possibly corresponds to TRBD2 (6 bases). Trimming cost V 4 bases and J 1 base, with 6 bases left between them. The germline V gene has CDR1 SNHLY and CDR2 FYNNEI. CDR3 size: 13 residues. CDR3 loop: CASSAGGTDTQYF. CDR3 sequence (DNA): TGTGCCAGCAGTGCGGGGGGCACAGATACGCAGTATTTT. Full variable domain (missing parts from reference TRBV2 and TRBJ2-3): EPEVTQTPSHQVTQMGQEVILRCVPISNHLYFYWYRQILGQKVEFLVSFYNNEISEKSEIFDDQFSVERPDGSNFTLKIRSTKLEDSAMYFCASSAGGTDTQYFGPGTRLTVL.

The V call is TRBV19, the J call TRBJ1-3; 10 nucleotides agree with TRBD1. The J segment lost 2 bases and the V segment lost 7 bases, leaving 11 bases of the junction unmatched. The CDR3 is made up of 17 amino acids. Germline CDR1 and CDR2: LNHDA and SQIVND (reference sequence). CDR3 in amino acids: CASTSKTGTGAGNTIYF. For the CDR3, the DNA is TGTGCCAGTACCAGCAAGACCGGGACAGGGGCTGGAAACACCATATATTTT.

The chain employs TRBV10-1 and TRBJ2-3; 10 bases are shared with TRBD2. The germline CDR1 and CDR2 sequences are WNHNN and SYGVQD (reference sequence). This CDR3 contains 16 residues. V trimming: 6 bases; J trimming: 0 bases; junction bases outside the gene matches: 6. CDR3 loop: CASSPLLAGSTDTQYF. CDR3 DNA: TGCGCCAGCAGCCCCTTACTAGCGGGGAGCACAGATACGCAGTATTTT.

V and J are TRBV4-1 and TRBJ1-4; TRBD1 matches 10 bases. Germline-derived CDR1 and CDR2 are MGHRA and YSYEKL. Losses at the gene ends were 2 bases for V and 4 bases for J; bases not matched to a gene: 7. The CDR3 is 17 amino acids. The CDR3: CASSQLDRGRGNEKLFF. Written as DNA, the CDR3 is TGCGCCAGCAGCCAACTTGACAGGGGGCGCGGTAATGAAAAACTGTTTTTT.

This chain links TRBV7-9 with TRBJ2-5; TRBD1 might be the D (5 bases). Germline lookup yields CDR1 SEHNR and CDR2 FQNEAQ (reference sequence). The CDR3 runs to 13 residues. With 5 bases removed from V and 5 bases from J, the gap between germline ends came to 12 bases. CDR3 DNA: TGTGCCAGCAGCCGCAGGGTTTTGGAGACCCAGTACTTC. It specifies CASSRRVLETQYF.

The chain links TRBV30 to TRBJ2-7; D might be TRBD2 (7 bases). V lost 0 bases, J lost 2 bases, and 11 bases lay in between. Germline V CDR1 and CDR2: GTSNPN, SVGIG (reference sequence). CDR3 length: 14 amino acids. In DNA form, the CDR3 reads TGTGCCTGGAGTGTGACGGGGGGCCCCTACGAGCAGTACTTC. As protein: CAWSVTGGPYEQYF.

The J gene is TRBJ1-6, the V gene TRBV28; the match to TRBD1 covers 7 bases. Germline values: CDR1 MDHEN, CDR2 SYDVKM. The CDR3 runs 16 residues. The V gene end was trimmed by 3 bases and the J gene end by 0 bases; junction bases not matched to a gene: 2. The CDR3 here is CASSLTGSSYNSPLHF. DNA for the CDR3: TGTGCCAGCAGTTTGACAGGGAGCTCCTATAATTCACCCCTCCACTTT.

The V gene is TRBV5-1, the J gene TRBJ1-2; 7 nucleotides match TRBD1. V lost 4 bases to trimming and J lost 5 bases; unmatched junction nucleotides: 8. CDR1 and CDR2 (germline): SGHRS, YFSETQ. This CDR3 region has 14 residues. CDR3 nucleotide sequence: TGCGCCAGCAGCCTTTCAGGGGGGTGGTATGGCTACACCTTC. Translation gives CASSLSGGWYGYTF.

V is TRBV27 and J is TRBJ1-1; tentatively, D is TRBD1 (5 bases). This CDR3 contains 13 residues. V lost 7 bases and J 7 bases, leaving 16 bases between the germline ends. CDR1 is MNHEY, CDR2 SMNVEV, per germline (reference sequence). CDR3 region: CASILRLGGEAFF. CDR3 in DNA: TGTGCCAGCATTTTGCGACTCGGGGGTGAAGCTTTCTTT.

The CDR3 DNA follows: TGCAGTGCTCGGGGGAACACTGAAGCTTTCTTT. Encoded protein: CSARGNTEAFF. This chain links TRBV20-1 with TRBJ1-1, with unresolved D. Trimming left V 5 bases short and J 1 base short, with 5 bases between. In germline, CDR1 is DFQATT, CDR2 SNEGSKA (reference sequence). This CDR3 region has 11 residues.

The chain couples TRBV5-6 to TRBJ2-3; D possibly corresponds to TRBD1 (5 bases). Trimming took 4 bases from V and 3 from J, leaving 12 bases between them. Looked up from germline, CDR1 is SGHDT and CDR2 is YYEEEE. The CDR3 runs 14 residues. In DNA form, the CDR3 reads TGTGCCAGCAGCCCGGACAAAAGGACAGATACGCAGTATTTT. Amino acid sequence: CASSPDKRTDTQYF.

The chain has TRBV7-9 and TRBJ1-1; TRBD1 might be the D (5 bases). V was pared by 7 bases and J by 3 bases, with 9 bases between. CDR1 and CDR2 (germline): SEHNR, FQNEAQ (reference sequence). CDR3 length: 12 amino acids. The CDR3 loop reads CASKGLYTEAFF. CDR3 bases: TGTGCCAGCAAGGGGCTGTACACTGAAGCTTTCTTT.

This chain links TRBV21-1 with TRBJ2-4; the listed D gene, TRBD2, was not tested against the DNA. TRBV21-1 is given as a pseudogene. This CDR3 spans 19 amino acids. The CDR3 DNA reads TGTGCCAGCAGCAAAGCCGGGGGAAGATACTCGAGAGCCAAAAACATTCAGTACTTC. It codes for CASSKAGGRYSRAKNIQYF.